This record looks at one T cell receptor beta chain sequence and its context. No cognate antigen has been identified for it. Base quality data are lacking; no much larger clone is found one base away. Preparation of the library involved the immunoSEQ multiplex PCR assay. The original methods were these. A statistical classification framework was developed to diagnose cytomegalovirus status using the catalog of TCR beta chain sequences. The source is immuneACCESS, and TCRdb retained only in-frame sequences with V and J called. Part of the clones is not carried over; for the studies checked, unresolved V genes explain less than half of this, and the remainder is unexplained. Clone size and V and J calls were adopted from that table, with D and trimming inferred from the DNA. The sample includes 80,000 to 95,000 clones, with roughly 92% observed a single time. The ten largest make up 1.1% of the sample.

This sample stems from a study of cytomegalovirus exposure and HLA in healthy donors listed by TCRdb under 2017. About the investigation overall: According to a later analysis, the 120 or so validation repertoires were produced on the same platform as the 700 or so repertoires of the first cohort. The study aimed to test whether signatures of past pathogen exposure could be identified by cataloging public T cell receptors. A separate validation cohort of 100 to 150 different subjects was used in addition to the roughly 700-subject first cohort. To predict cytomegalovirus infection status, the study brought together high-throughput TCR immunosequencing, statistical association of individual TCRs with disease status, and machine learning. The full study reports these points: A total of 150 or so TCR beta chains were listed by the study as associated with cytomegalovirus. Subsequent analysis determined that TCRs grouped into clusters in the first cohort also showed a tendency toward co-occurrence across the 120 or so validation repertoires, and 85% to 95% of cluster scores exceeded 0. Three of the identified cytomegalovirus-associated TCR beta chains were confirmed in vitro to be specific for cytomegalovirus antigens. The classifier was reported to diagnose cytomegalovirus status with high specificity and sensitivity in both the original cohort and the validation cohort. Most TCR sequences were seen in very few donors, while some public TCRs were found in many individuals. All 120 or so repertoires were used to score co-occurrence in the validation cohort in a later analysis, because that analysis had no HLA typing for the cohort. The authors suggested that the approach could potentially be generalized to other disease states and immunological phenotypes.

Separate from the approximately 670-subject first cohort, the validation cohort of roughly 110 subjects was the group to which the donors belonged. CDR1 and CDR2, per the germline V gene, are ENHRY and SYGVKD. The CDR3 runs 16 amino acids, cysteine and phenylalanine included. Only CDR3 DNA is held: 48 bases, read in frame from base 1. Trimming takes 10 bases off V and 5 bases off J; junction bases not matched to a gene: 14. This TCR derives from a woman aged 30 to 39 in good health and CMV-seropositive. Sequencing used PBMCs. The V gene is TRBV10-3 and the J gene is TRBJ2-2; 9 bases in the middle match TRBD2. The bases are TGTGCCAGTAGCGCGGAGCGACTAGCGGCAACCGGGGAGCTGTTTTTT. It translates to CASSAERLAATGELFF.